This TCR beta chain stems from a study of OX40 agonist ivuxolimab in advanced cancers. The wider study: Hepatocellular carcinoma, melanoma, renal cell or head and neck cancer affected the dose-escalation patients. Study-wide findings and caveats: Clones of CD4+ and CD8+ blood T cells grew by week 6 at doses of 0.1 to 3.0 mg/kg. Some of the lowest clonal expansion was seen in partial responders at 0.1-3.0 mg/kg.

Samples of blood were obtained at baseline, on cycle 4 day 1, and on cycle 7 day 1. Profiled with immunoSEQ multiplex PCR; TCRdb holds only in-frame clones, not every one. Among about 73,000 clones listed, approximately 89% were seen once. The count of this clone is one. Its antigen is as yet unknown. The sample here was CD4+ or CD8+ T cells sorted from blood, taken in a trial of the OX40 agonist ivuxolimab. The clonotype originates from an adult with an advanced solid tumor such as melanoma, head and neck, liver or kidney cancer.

The CDR3 reads CASSLAGGPYEQYF. The CDR3 DNA reads as TGTGCCAGCAGCTTAGCGGGGGGTCCCTACGAGCAGTACTTC. V usage is TRBV7-6 and J usage is TRBJ2-7, with a tentative D call TRBD2 (6 bases). This CDR3 comprises 14 residues. Germline CDR1 and CDR2: SGHVS and FNYEAQ. Trimming cost V 0 bases and J 2 bases, with 8 bases left between them.